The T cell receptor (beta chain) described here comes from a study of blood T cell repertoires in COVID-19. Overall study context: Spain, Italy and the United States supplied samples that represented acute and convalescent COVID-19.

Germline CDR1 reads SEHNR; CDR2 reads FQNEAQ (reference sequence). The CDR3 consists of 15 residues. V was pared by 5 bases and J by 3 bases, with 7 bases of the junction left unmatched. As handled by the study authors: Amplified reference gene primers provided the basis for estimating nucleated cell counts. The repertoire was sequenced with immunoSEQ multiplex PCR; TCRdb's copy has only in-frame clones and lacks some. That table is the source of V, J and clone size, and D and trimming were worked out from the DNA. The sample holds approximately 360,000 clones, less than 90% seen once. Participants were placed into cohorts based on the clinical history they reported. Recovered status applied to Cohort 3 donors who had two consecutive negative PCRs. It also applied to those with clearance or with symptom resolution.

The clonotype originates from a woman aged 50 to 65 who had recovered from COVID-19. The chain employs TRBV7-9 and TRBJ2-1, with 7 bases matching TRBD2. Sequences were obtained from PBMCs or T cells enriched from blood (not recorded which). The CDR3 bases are TGTGCCAGCAGCCTAGGGGCTAGCGGCTACAATGAGCAGTTCTTC. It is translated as CASSLGASGYNEQFF.